The clone carrying this T cell receptor (beta chain) is a singleton in its sample. A far larger clone is one nucleotide away, so this likely arose from a read error. The limits of the CDR3 on the DNA are not certain, so only TCRdb's listed CDR3 is given. Each subset's genomic DNA was split evenly across several immunoSEQ plates. Assay used: immunoSEQ multiplex PCR; TCRdb lists only in-frame clones, some missing. This table has 490,000 or so clones, over 65% appearing once. Germline CDR1 and CDR2: SQVTM and ANQGSEA. The CDR3 spans 14 amino acids, including both terminal residues. The sample comes from a study of shared clonotypes between healthy human individuals. Donors comprised healthy HIV-negative adults lacking recent acute infections or vaccinations.

The TCR comes from a woman between 40 and 50 years old in good health. Some clones in this sample may be carry-over from other donors' samples. V and J are TRBV29-1 and TRBJ1-2; TRBD1, as called in the table, went unchecked against the DNA. Material: PBMCs. This CDR3 is CSVTTGGLDYGCTF.